This T cell receptor beta chain appears in the sequencing data of a study of T cells in women clearing cervical HPV infection. Germline-derived CDR1 and CDR2 are SGHVS and FNYEAQ. This CDR3 is built from 17 residues. As for this clone: The antigen is unknown. The read ends 3 residues early relative to the CDR3; the germline J gene fills the gap.

Cervical HPV DNA detected by MY09/MY11 PCR, typed by dot-blot. Average input was approximately 1.3 ug genomic DNA for immunoSEQ TCR beta CDR3 amplification. Only in-frame clones appear in the TCRdb table, and some are missing; sequencing was by immunoSEQ multiplex PCR. The specimen's table records tens of thousands of clones. Study results and limitations: Cases carried less TRBV6-7 than controls: approximately 0.1% versus 0.16%.

The rearrangement links TRBV7-6 to TRBJ1-4; tentatively, D is TRBD1 (5 bases). Material: blood buffy coat. The sequence was obtained from a woman aged 18 to 69 with a cervical HPV16 infection that either progressed to CIN3+ or cleared (not recorded which). CDR3 protein: CASRSARGGSGANVLFF. The sequenced CDR3 bases are TGTGCCAGCAGATCCGCGCGGGGGGGGTCTGGGGCCAACGTA.